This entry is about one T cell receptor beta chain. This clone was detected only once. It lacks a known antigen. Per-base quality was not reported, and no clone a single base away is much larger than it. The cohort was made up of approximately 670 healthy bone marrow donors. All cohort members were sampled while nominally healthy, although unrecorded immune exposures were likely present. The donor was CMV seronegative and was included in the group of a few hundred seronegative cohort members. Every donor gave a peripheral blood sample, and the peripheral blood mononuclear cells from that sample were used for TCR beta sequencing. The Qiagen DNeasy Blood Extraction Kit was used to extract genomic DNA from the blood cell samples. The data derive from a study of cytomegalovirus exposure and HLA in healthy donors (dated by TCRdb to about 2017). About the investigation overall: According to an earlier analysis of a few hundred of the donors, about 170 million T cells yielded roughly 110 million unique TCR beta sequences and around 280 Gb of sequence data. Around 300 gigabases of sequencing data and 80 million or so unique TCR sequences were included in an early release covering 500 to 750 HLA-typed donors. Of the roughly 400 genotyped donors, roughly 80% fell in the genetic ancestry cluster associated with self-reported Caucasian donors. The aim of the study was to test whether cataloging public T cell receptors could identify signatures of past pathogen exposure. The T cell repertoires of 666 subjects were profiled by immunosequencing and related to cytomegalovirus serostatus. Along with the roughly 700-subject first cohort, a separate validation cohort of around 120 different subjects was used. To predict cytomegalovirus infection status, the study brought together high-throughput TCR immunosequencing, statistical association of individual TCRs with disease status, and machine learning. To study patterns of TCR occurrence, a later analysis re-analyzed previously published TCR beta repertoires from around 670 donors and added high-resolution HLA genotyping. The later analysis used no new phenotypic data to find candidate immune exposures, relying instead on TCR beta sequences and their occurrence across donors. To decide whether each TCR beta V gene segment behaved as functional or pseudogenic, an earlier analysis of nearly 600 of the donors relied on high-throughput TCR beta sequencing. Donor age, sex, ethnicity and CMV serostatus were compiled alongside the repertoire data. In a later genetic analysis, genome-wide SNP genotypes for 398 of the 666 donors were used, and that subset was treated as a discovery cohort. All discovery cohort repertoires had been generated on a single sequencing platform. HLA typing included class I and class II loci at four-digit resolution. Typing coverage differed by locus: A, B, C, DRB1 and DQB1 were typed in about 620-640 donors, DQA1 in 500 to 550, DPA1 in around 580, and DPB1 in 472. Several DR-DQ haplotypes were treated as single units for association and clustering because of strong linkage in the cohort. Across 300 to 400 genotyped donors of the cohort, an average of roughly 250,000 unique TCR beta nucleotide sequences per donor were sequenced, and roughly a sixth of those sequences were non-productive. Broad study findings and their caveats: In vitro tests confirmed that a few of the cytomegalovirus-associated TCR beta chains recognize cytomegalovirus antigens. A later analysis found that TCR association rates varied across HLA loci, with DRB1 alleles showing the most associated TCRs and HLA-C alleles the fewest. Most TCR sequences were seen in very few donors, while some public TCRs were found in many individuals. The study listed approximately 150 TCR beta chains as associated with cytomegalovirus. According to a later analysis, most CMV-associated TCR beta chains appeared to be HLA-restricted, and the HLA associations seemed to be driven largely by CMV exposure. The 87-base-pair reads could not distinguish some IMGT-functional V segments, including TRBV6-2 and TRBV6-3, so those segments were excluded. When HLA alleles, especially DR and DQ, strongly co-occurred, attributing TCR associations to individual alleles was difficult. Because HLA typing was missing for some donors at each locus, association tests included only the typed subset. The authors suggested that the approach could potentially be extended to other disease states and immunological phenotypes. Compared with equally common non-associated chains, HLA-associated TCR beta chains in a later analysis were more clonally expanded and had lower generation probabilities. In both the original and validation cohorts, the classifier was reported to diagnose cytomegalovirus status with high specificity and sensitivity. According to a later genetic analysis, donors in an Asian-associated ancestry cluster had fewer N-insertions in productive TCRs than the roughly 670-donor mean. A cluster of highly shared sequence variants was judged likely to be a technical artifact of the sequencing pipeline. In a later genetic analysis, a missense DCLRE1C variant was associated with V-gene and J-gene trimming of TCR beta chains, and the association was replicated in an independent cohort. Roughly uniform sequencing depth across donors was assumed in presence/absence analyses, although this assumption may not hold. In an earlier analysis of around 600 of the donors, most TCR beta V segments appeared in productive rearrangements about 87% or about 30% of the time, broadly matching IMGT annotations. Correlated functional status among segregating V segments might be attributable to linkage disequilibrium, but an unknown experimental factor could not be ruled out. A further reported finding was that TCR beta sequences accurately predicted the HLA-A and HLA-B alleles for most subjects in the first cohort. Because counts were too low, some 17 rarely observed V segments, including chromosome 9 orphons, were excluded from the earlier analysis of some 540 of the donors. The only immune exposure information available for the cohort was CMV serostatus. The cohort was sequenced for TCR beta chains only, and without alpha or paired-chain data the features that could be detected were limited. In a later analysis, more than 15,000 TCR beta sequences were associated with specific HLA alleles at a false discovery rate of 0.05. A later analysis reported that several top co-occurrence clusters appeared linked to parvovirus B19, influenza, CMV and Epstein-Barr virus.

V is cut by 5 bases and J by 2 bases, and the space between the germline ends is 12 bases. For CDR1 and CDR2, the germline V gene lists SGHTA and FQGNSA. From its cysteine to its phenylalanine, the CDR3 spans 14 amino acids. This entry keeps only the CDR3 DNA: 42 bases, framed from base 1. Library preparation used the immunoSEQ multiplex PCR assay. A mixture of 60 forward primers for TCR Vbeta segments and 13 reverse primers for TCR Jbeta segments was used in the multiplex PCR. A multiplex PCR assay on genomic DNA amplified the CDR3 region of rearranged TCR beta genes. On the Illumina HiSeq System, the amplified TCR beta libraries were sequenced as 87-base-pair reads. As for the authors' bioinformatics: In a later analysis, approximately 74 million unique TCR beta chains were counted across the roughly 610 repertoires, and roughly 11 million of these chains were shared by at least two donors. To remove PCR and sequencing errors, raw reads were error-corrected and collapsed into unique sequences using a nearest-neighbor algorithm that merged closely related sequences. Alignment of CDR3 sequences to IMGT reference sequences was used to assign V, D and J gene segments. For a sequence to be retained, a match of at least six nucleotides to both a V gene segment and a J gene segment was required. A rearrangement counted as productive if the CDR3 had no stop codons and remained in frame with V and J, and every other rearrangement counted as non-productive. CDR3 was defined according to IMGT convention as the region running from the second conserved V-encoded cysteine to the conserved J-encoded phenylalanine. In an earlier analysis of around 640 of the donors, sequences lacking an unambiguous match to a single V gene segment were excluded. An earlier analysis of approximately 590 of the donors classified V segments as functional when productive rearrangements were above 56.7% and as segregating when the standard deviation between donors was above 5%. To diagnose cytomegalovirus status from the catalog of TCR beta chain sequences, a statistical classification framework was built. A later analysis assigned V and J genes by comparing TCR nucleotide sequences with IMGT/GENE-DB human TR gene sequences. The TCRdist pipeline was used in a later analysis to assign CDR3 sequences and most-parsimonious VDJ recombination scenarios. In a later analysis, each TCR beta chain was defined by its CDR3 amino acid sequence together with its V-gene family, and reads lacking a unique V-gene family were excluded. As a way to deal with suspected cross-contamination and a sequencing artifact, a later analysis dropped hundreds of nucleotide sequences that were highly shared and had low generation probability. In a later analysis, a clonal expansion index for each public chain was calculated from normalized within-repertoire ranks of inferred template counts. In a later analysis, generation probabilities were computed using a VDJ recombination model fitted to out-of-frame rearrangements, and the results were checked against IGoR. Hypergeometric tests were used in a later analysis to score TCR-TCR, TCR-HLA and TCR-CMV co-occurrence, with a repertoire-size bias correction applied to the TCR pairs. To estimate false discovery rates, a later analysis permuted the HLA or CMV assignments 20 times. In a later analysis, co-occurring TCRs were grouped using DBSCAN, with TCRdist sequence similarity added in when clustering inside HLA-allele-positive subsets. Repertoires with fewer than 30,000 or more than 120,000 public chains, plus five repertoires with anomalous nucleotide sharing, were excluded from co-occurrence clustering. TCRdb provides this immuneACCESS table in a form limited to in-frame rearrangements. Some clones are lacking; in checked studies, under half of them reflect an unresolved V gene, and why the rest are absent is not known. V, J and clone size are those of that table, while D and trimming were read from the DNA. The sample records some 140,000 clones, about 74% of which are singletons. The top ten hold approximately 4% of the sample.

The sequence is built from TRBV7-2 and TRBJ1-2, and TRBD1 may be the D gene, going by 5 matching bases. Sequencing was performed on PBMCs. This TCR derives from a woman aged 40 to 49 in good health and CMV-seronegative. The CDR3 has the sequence CASSPARTNYGYTF. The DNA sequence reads TGTGCCAGCAGCCCCGCACGGACAAACTATGGCTACACCTTC.